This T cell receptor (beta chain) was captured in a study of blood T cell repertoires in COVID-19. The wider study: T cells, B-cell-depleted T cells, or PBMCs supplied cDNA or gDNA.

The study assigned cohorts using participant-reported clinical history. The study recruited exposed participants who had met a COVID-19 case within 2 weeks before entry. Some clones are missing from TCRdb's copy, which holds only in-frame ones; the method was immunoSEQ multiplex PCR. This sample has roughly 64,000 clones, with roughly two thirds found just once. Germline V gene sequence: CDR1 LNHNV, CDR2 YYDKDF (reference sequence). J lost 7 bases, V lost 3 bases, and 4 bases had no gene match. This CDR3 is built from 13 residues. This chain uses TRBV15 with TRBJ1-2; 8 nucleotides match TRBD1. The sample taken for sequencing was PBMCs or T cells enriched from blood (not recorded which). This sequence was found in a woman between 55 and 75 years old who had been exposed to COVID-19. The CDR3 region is CATSRDRVSGYTF. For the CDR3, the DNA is TGTGCCACCAGCAGGGACAGGGTCTCTGGCTACACCTTC. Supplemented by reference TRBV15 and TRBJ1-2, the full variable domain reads DAMVIQNPRYQVTQFGKPVTLSCSQTLNHNVMYWYQQKSSQAPKLLFHYYDKDFNNEADTPDNFQSRRPNTSFCFLDIRSPGLGDTAMYLCATSRDRVSGYTFGSGTRLTVV.